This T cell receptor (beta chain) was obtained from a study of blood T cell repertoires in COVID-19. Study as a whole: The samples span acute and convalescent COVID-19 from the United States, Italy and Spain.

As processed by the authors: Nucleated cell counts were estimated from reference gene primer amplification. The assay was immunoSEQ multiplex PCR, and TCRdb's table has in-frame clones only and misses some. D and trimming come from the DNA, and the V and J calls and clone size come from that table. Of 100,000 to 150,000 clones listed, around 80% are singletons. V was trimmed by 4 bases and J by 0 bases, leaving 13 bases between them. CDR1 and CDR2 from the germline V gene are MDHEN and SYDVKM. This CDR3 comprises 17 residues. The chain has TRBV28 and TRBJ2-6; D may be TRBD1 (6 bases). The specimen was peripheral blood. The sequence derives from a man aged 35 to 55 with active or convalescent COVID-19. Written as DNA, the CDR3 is TGTGCCAGCAGTTCAATATCAGGGGACTCTGGGGCCAACGTCCTGACTTTC. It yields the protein CASSSISGDSGANVLTF.